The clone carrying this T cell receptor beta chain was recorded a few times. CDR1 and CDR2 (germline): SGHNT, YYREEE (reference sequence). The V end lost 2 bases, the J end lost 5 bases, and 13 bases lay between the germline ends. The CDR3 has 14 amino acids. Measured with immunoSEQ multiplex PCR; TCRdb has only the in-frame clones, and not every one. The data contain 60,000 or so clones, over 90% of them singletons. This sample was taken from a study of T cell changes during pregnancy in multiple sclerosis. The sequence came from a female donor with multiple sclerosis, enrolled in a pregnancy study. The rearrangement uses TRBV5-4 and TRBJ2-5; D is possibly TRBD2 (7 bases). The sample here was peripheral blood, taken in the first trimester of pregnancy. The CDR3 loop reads CASSFTRGGETQYF. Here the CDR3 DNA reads TGTGCCAGCAGCTTCACCAGGGGAGGGGAGACCCAGTACTTC.